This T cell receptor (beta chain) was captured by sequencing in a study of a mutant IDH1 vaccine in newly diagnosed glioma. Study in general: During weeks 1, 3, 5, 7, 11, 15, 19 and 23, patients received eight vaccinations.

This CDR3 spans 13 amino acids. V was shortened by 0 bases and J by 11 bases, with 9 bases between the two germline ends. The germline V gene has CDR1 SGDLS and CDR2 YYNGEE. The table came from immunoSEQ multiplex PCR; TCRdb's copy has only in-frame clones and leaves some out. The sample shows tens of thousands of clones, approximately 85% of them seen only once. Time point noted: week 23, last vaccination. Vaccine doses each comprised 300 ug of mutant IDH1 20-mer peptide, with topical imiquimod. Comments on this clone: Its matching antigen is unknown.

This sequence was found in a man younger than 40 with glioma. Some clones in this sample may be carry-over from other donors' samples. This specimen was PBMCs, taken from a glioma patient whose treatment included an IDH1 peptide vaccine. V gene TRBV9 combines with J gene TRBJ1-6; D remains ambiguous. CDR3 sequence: CASSVEAGTPLHF. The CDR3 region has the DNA TGTGCCAGCAGCGTAGAGGCGGGTACACCCCTCCACTTT.